This passage covers 26 T cell receptor beta chains from one sample sequenced in a study of cytomegalovirus exposure and HLA in healthy donors. PCR primers comprised 60 Vbeta and 13 Jbeta primers. Here immunoSEQ multiplex PCR was the method, and the copy in TCRdb shows in-frame clones only, minus some. The sample lists about 77,000 clones, 60% to 85% occurring once. Sequencing was carried out using PBMCs. These receptors all come from a man aged 35-49 years in good health and CMV-seronegative.

This chain uses TRBV5-6 with TRBJ2-7; 7 bases are a match to TRBD1. There are 15 residues in the CDR3. Trimming took 7 bases from V and 4 from J; bases not matched to a gene: 14. Germline V lookup: CDR1 SGHDT, CDR2 YYEEEE. The CDR3 here is CASSGGGWVTYEQYF. The CDR3 region has the DNA TGTGCCAGCTCAGGGGGTGGGTGGGTAACGTACGAGCAGTACTTC. Using reference TRBV5-6 and TRBJ2-7 for the parts outside the CDR3, the full variable domain is DAGVTQSPTHLIKTRGQQVTLRCSPKSGHDTVSWYQQALGQGPQFIFQYYEEEERQRGNFPDRFSGHQFPNYSSELNVNALLLGDSALYLCASSGGGWVTYEQYFGPGTRLTVT.

Note on this clone: One end of the junction varies from germline; a read error may be responsible. Other DNA sequences in this sample translate to the same CDR3. The chain employs TRBV6-5 and TRBJ1-1, with unresolved D. The CDR3 covers 15 residues. Germline assignment: CDR1 MNHEY and CDR2 SVGAGI. The CDR3 nucleotides read TGTGCCAGCAGCTACTCGAATCGCCTAAACACTGAAGCTTTCTTT. Its translation is CASSYSNRLNTEAFF.

This clone was detected only a few times. The gene calls are TRBV7-9 and TRBJ1-1; 7 bases line up with TRBD1. V gave up 6 bases and J gave up 8 bases; unmatched junction bases: 9. Germline CDR1 reads SEHNR; CDR2 reads FQNEAQ (reference sequence). There are 13 residues in the CDR3. The CDR3, as DNA: TGTGCCAGCAGTTACTTACAGGGGACAGAAGCTTTCTTT. Its translation: CASSYLQGTEAFF.

The chain recombines TRBV6-1 with TRBJ2-7; 9 nucleotides agree with TRBD1. Germline V gene data show CDR1 as MNHNS and CDR2 as SASEGT. This CDR3 has 14 amino acids. Losses at the gene ends were 11 bases for V and 5 bases for J; bases not matched to a gene: 13. This chain's CDR3 is CAVSWGQGNHEQYF. The DNA for the CDR3 is TGTGCCGTAAGTTGGGGACAGGGTAATCACGAGCAGTACTTC.

This chain links TRBV29-1 with TRBJ1-5, with 8 bases lining up with TRBD1. Germline CDR1 and CDR2: SQVTM and ANQGSEA. The CDR3 length is 13 residues. V lost 7 bases to trimming and J lost 4 bases; unmatched junction nucleotides: 6. The CDR3 DNA reads as TGCAGCGCCCGGACAGGGACAAATCAGCCCCAGCATTTT. Translating gives CSARTGTNQPQHF.

This clone was observed a handful of times. The rearrangement links TRBV11-2 to TRBJ2-1, with 9 bases lining up with TRBD2. The CDR3 is 15 amino acids. The ends lost 5 bases at V and 2 bases at J; junction bases unmatched: 4. CDR1 SGHAT and CDR2 FQNNGV come from the germline V gene. The CDR3 DNA reads TGTGCCAGCAGCACGACTAGCGGTCCCTACAATGAGCAGTTCTTC. Protein product: CASSTTSGPYNEQFF.

The J gene is TRBJ2-1, the V gene TRBV9; 10 nucleotides agree with TRBD1. The CDR3 sequence is 16 residues long. Trimming took 0 bases from V and 2 from J; bases not matched to a gene: 2. CDR1 and CDR2 from the germline V gene are SGDLS and YYNGEE. The CDR3: CASSVAGTGAYNEQFF. CDR3 DNA: TGTGCCAGCAGCGTAGCTGGGACAGGGGCCTACAATGAGCAGTTCTTC.

The chain employs TRBV5-5 and TRBJ2-7; tentative D call: TRBD1 (5 bases). The CDR3 is 13 residues long. The germline V gene encodes CDR1 SGHKS and CDR2 YYEKEE (reference sequence). Trimming left V 10 bases short and J 3 bases short, with 17 bases between. CDR3 loop: CASSRQGNYEQYF. DNA for the CDR3: TGTGCCTCCTCTCGGCAGGGAAACTACGAGCAGTACTTC.

In its sample, this clone was seen once. The rearrangement joins TRBV10-1 to TRBJ2-7, with D perhaps matching TRBD2 (6 bases). Deletions cut 2 bases from V and 0 bases from J, with 11 bases between. The CDR3 length is 15 residues. CDR1 is WNHNN, CDR2 SYGVQD, per germline (reference sequence). The CDR3 DNA sequence: TGCGCCAGCAGTGAGGCACTAGCCGCCTCCTACGAGCAGTACTTC. It specifies CASSEALAASYEQYF.

This clone was counted a few times. The chain has TRBV6-5 and TRBJ1-1, with TRBD1 as a possible D gene (6 bases). Germline-derived CDR1 and CDR2 are MNHEY and SVGAGI. Trimming cost V 5 bases and J 4 bases, with 14 bases left between them. The CDR3 has 14 amino acids. Here the CDR3 reads CASSKKGETTEAFF. The DNA for the CDR3 is TGTGCCAGCAGTAAAAAGGGGGAAACCACTGAAGCTTTCTTT.

V and J are TRBV30 and TRBJ2-7; D remains unclear. The CDR3 runs to 13 residues. The germline V gene encodes CDR1 GTSNPN and CDR2 SVGIG (reference sequence). Trimming removed 2 bases from V and 0 bases from J, with 8 bases in between. CDR3 residues: CAWSLQASYEQYF. The DNA for the CDR3 is TGTGCCTGGAGTCTTCAGGCCTCCTACGAGCAGTACTTC.

This sequence joins TRBV5-1 and TRBJ1-5; perhaps TRBD1 as D (6 bases). Deletions cut 4 bases from V and 4 bases from J, with 15 bases between. Germline values: CDR1 SGHRS, CDR2 YFSETQ. CDR3 length: 15 amino acids. The CDR3, as DNA: TGCGCCAGCAGCGCCGGACCGGGACAAAATCAGCCCCAGCATTTT. It yields the protein CASSAGPGQNQPQHF.

The genes are TRBV29-1 and TRBJ2-1, with a tentative D call TRBD1 (5 bases). This CDR3 region has 12 residues. CDR1 is SQVTM and CDR2 is ANQGSEA in the germline V gene. Trimming stripped 8 bases from V and 2 bases from J, with 10 bases between. In DNA, the CDR3 is TGCAGCTGTAGGGGAACCTACAATGAGCAGTTCTTC. This gives the protein CSCRGTYNEQFF.

The CDR3 coding sequence is TGTGCCAGCAGTAAGACAGGGTATCTCCTCCACTTT. Its protein is CASSKTGYLLHF. The gene calls are TRBV28 and TRBJ1-6, with 7 bases that match TRBD1. With V trimmed by 5 bases and J by 15 bases, 7 bases remained unmatched. The V gene's germline CDR1 is MDHEN and CDR2 SYDVKM. This CDR3 is 12 amino acids long. Complete variable domain (other parts from reference TRBV28 and TRBJ1-6): DVKVTQSSRYLVKRTGEKVFLECVQDMDHENMFWYRQDPGLGLRLIYFSYDVKMKEKGDIPEGYSVSREKKERFSLILESASTNQTSMYLCASSKTGYLLHFGNGTRLTVT.

This clone is a singleton in its sample. The junction does not match germline at one end; this may be a read error. V usage is TRBV7-9 and J usage is TRBJ1-4; tentative D call: TRBD1 (5 bases). This CDR3 is built from 15 residues. The germline CDR1 and CDR2 sequences are SEHNR and FQNEAQ (reference sequence). The CDR3 sequence: CSSSLGQGYNEKLFF. The CDR3 bases are TGTTCCAGCAGCTTAGGGCAGGGTTATAATGAAAAACTGTTTTTT.

The chain uses TRBV5-1 and TRBJ1-1; 9 bases are shared with TRBD1. The CDR3 runs to 15 residues. V dropped 0 bases and J dropped 2; count of bases not matched to a gene: 2. CDR1 is SGHRS, CDR2 YFSETQ, per germline. CDR3 loop: CASSLEGQGNTEAFF. For the CDR3, the DNA is TGCGCCAGCAGCTTGGAGGGACAGGGAAACACTGAAGCTTTCTTT.

This chain connects TRBV5-6 to TRBJ2-1; TRBD1 aligns across 9 bases. This CDR3 comprises 15 residues. V dropped 5 bases and J dropped 9; count of bases not matched to a gene: 12. Germline V lookup: CDR1 SGHDT, CDR2 YYEEEE. CDR3 protein: CASSQPGQGRGEQFF. CDR3 coding DNA: TGTGCCAGCAGTCAACCGGGACAGGGTAGAGGTGAGCAGTTCTTC.

This clone was observed once. The V gene is TRBV7-9, the J gene TRBJ2-1, with D possibly TRBD1 on 6 matching bases. Trimming removed 5 bases at V and 15 bases at J, with 17 bases between. Germline V gives CDR1 SEHNR, CDR2 FQNEAQ (reference sequence). The CDR3 has 12 residues. CDR3 residues: CASSLETGNPFF. The CDR3 DNA follows: TGTGCCAGCAGCCTGGAAACAGGGAACCCGTTCTTC. The whole variable domain, filled in from reference TRBV7-9 and TRBJ2-1, reads DTGVSQNPRHKITKRGQNVTFRCDPISEHNRLYWYRQTLGQGPEFLTYFQNEAQLEKSRLLSDRFSAERPKGSFSTLEIQRTEQGDSAMYLCASSLETGNPFFGPGTRLTVL.

This clone was counted once. V gene TRBV28 combines with J gene TRBJ2-7; D unresolved. Germline V CDR1 and CDR2: MDHEN, SYDVKM. This CDR3 is 15 amino acids long. The V gene lost 4 bases and the J gene lost 0 bases, with 13 bases spanning the gap. The CDR3 spells CASSSIGASSYEQYF. DNA for the CDR3: TGTGCCAGCAGTTCCATAGGAGCGAGCTCCTACGAGCAGTACTTC.

The chain joins TRBV27 to TRBJ1-1; D may be TRBD1 (5 bases). This CDR3 has 15 residues. V was shortened by 3 bases and J by 2 bases, with 13 bases between the two germline ends. Germline lookup yields CDR1 MNHEY and CDR2 SMNVEV (reference sequence). The DNA of the CDR3 is TGTGCCAGCAGTTTTGCATGGACAAGTAACACTGAAGCTTTCTTT. Translated, it gives CASSFAWTSNTEAFF.

The chain has TRBV4-2 and TRBJ2-1, with 7 bases that match TRBD2. CDR3 length: 17 amino acids. Trimming cost V 0 bases and J 7 bases; bases outside gene matches: 12. Per germline, CDR1 LGHNA and CDR2 YNFKEQ. The CDR3 region is CASSQDPTGGPANEQFF. Written as DNA, the CDR3 is TGTGCCAGCAGCCAAGATCCCACGGGAGGACCCGCGAATGAGCAGTTCTTC.

Written as DNA, the CDR3 is TGTGCCAGCAGTCCCGGGACTAGCGGCTACAATGAGCAGTTCTTC. This sequence encodes CASSPGTSGYNEQFF. This chain uses TRBV27 with TRBJ2-1; 11 bases map to TRBD2. This CDR3 spans 15 amino acids. The V gene's germline CDR1 is MNHEY and CDR2 SMNVEV (reference sequence). The junction had 3 bases not matched to a gene; V was cut back by 5 bases and J by 3 bases.

The chain is built from TRBV10-3 and TRBJ2-7, with 10 bases matching TRBD2. The CDR3 contains 14 residues. Trimming cost V 11 bases and J 0 bases; bases outside gene matches: 7. CDR1 is ENHRY, CDR2 SYGVKD, per germline. CDR3 sequence (DNA): TGTGCCTCCGGACTAGCGGTGAGCTCCTACGAGCAGTACTTC. Its protein is CASGLAVSSYEQYF.

The sample holds one count of this clone. V usage is TRBV28 and J usage is TRBJ2-4; 9 nucleotides match TRBD1. Germline V lookup: CDR1 MDHEN, CDR2 SYDVKM. V trimming: 6 bases; J trimming: 8 bases; junction bases outside the gene matches: 8. This CDR3 has 14 residues. This CDR3 is CASSSLQGADIQYF. CDR3 DNA sequence: TGTGCCAGCAGCTCCTTACAGGGGGCGGACATTCAGTACTTC.

This clone turned up a few times. This chain links TRBV6-1 with TRBJ2-3; possible D gene TRBD2, 5 bases. The V gene's germline CDR1 is MNHNS and CDR2 SASEGT. V gave up 1 base and J gave up 7 bases, with 6 bases separating them. The CDR3 has 12 residues. CDR3 sequence (DNA): TGTGCCAGCAGTGAAGGAGGGCATACGCAGTATTTT. Its translation: CASSEGGHTQYF.

This rearrangement joins TRBV4-1 to TRBJ2-7; perhaps TRBD1 as D (5 bases). CDR3 length: 16 amino acids. V gave up 0 bases and J gave up 5 bases, with 17 bases separating them. Germline V gene data show CDR1 as MGHRA and CDR2 as YSYEKL. The CDR3 nucleotides are TGCGCCAGCAGCCAAGATCTTTTGGGGCGCATGAACGAGCAGTACTTC. Translation: CASSQDLLGRMNEQYF.